The 30 T cell receptor beta chains presented below share a single source sample, sequenced in a study of T cell repertoires in cytomegalovirus infection. These receptors are not linked to any known antigen. TCRdb reanalysed the reads using MiXCR and keeps one entry per CDR3 protein. The sample carries hundreds of thousands of distinct CDR3 sequences, 29% recorded once. The sample was cultured PBMCs, taken from culture after CMV antigen stimulation. The source of these receptors is a human donor in good health (CMV status not recorded). Some clones in this sample may be carry-over from other donors' samples.

The chain links TRBV6-5 to TRBJ1-2, with TRBD1 matching over 7 bases. With 2 bases clipped from V and 4 bases from J, the junction kept 10 bases outside the gene matches. Germline-derived CDR1 and CDR2 are MNHEY and SVGAGI. The CDR3 consists of 16 residues. CDR3 region: CASSYPKAQGGYGYTF. Here the CDR3 DNA reads TGTGCCAGCAGTTACCCTAAGGCGCAGGGGGGCTATGGCTACACCTTC.

The chain combines TRBV29-1 with TRBJ1-1; D is unclear. In germline, CDR1 is SQVTM, CDR2 ANQGSEA. The length of the CDR3 is 12 residues. V was shortened by 4 bases and J by 1 base, with 7 bases between the two germline ends. CDR3 DNA: TGCAGCGTTGTGATGGGGAACACTGAAGCTTTCTTT. This codes for CSVVMGNTEAFF.

The J gene is TRBJ1-2, the V gene TRBV4-1; TRBD1 might be the D (5 bases). Germline V lookup: CDR1 MGHRA, CDR2 YSYEKL. V was clipped by 0 bases and J by 0 bases, with 8 bases between them. This CDR3 contains 15 residues. For the CDR3, the DNA is TGCGCCAGCAGCCAAGATAGCAGGGCTAACTATGGCTACACCTTC. Translating gives CASSQDSRANYGYTF.

This rearrangement joins TRBV6-1 to TRBJ1-2; TRBD1 matches 9 bases. Germline V gene data show CDR1 as MNHNS and CDR2 as SASEGT. The CDR3 is 14 amino acids. V was clipped by 6 bases and J by 6 bases; unmatched bases: 8. CDR3 loop: CASRVGQGRNGYTF. In nucleotides, the CDR3 is TGTGCCAGCAGGGTCGGACAGGGGAGGAATGGCTACACCTTC.

This clonotype turned up a few times. The chain recombines TRBV2 with TRBJ2-1; 10 bases map to TRBD2. The germline V gene has CDR1 SNHLY and CDR2 FYNNEI. V was pared by 6 bases and J by 3 bases, with 5 bases of the junction left unmatched. This CDR3 is 15 amino acids long. CDR3 in DNA: TGTGCCAGCAGACGGACTAGCGGAAACTACAATGAGCAGTTCTTC. Its protein is CASRRTSGNYNEQFF.

V usage is TRBV28 and J usage is TRBJ1-6; 10 bases map to TRBD1. Germline V lookup: CDR1 MDHEN, CDR2 SYDVKM. The junction had 5 bases not matched to a gene; V was cut back by 3 bases and J by 9 bases. This CDR3 contains 15 residues. The CDR3 region is CASSFSGQGISPLHF. The CDR3 DNA is TGTGCCAGCAGTTTCTCGGGACAGGGGATTTCACCCCTCCACTTT.

The chain couples TRBV7-6 to TRBJ2-1; 12 positions match TRBD2. The CDR3 has 17 amino acids. V was pared by 3 bases and J by 14 bases, with 17 bases of the junction left unmatched. CDR1 SGHVS and CDR2 FNYEAQ come from the germline V gene. Written as DNA, the CDR3 is TGTGCCAGCAGCTTCACTAGCGGGGGGCCGCGCCTGGTGTTGAAGTTCTTC. Translating gives CASSFTSGGPRLVLKFF.

The sample holds a few counts of this clonotype. V is TRBV10-3 and J is TRBJ1-5; D is unresolved. The V and J ends lost 8 bases and 0 bases respectively, with 11 bases between them. The CDR3 consists of 14 residues. The germline CDR1 and CDR2 sequences are ENHRY and SYGVKD. CDR3 in DNA: TGTGCCATCGGAGAGTCGGTTAGCAATCAGCCCCAGCATTTT. This codes for CAIGESVSNQPQHF.

This clonotype came up a few times. The chain combines TRBV6-8 with TRBJ1-2; maybe TRBD1 (5 bases). The CDR3 has 16 amino acids. Germline V lookup: CDR1 MNHGY, CDR2 SAAAGT. Trimming pared 5 bases from V and 0 bases from J, leaving 16 bases between. The CDR3, as DNA: TGTGCCAGCAGTGTCGCCACAGGAACCCCTAACTATGGCTACACCTTC. Its protein product is CASSVATGTPNYGYTF.

This clonotype was seen only a few times. This chain links TRBV4-2 with TRBJ2-7; D assignment may be TRBD1 or TRBD2 (5 bases each). Germline V gene sequence: CDR1 LGHNA, CDR2 YNFKEQ. Trimming removed 3 bases from V and 0 bases from J, with 33 bases in between. This CDR3 comprises 22 residues. CDR3 nucleotides: TGTGCCAGCAGCCAGACGGTGTTCCTTAGAGTAAGACGGGGACCGAGCTCCTACGAGCAGTACTTC. Translated: CASSQTVFLRVRRGPSSYEQYF.

This clonotype was seen only a few times. This chain joins TRBV7-9 and TRBJ2-1; D remains ambiguous. The V end lost 4 bases, the J end lost 9 bases, and 16 bases lay between the germline ends. Germline lookup yields CDR1 SEHNR and CDR2 FQNEAQ (reference sequence). This CDR3 is built from 14 residues. Here the CDR3 reads CASSSPTGMAEQFF. CDR3 coding DNA: TGTGCCAGCAGCTCCCCGACTGGAATGGCTGAGCAGTTCTTC.

This clonotype has at least ten counts. The rearrangement uses TRBV7-6 and TRBJ1-4, with TRBD1 as a possible D gene (5 bases). Trimming shortened V by 0 bases and J by 8 bases, and 13 bases separated the two germline ends. CDR3 length equals 15 residues. Germline values: CDR1 SGHVS, CDR2 FNYEAQ. CDR3 in DNA: TGTGCCAGCAGCTTAGCTGGCAGGGAAGGGGAAAAACTGTTTTTT. Its translation: CASSLAGREGEKLFF.

J is TRBJ2-3 and V is TRBV7-2; D possibly uses TRBD1 or TRBD2 (5 bases each). Germline CDR1 reads SGHTA; CDR2 reads FQGNSA. V lost 5 bases and J lost 4, with 13 bases in between. This CDR3 contains 14 residues. CDR3 sequence: CASSHRDPSDTQYF. CDR3 in DNA: TGTGCCAGCAGCCACCGGGACCCATCAGATACGCAGTATTTT.

This sequence joins TRBV12-3 or TRBV12-4 and TRBJ2-4, with TRBD2 matching over 11 bases. This CDR3 is 15 amino acids long. V lost 2 bases and J lost 9; bases outside the gene matches: 6. In DNA form, the CDR3 reads TGTGCCAGCAGTTTACTAGCGGGGGGAAGGGGCATTCAGTACTTC. Its protein is CASSLLAGGRGIQYF.

In its sample, this clonotype was seen once. V gene TRBV6-2 or TRBV6-3 combines with J gene TRBJ1-1, with TRBD1 as a possible D gene (5 bases). This CDR3 has 15 amino acids. The V and J ends lost 0 bases and 6 bases respectively, with 14 bases between them. Per the germline V gene, CDR1 is MNHEY and CDR2 is SVGEGT. The CDR3 DNA follows: TGTGCCAGCAGTTACTCGAGTAGGGAAGGGGCTGAAGCTTTCTTT. Translated: CASSYSSREGAEAFF.

This clonotype was detected only a few times. The chain combines TRBV3-1 with TRBJ1-4, with TRBD1 as a possible D gene (5 bases). The germline V gene has CDR1 LGHDT and CDR2 YNNKEL (reference sequence). There are 15 residues in the CDR3. The V gene lost 4 bases and the J gene lost 7 bases, with 16 bases spanning the gap. The CDR3 loop reads CASSPQWGEGEKLFF. CDR3 in DNA: TGTGCCAGCAGCCCCCAGTGGGGCGAAGGTGAAAAACTGTTTTTT.

V usage is TRBV24-1 and J usage is TRBJ1-1; D is unclear. Trimming stripped 4 bases from V and 4 bases from J, with 9 bases between. Germline CDR1 and CDR2: KGHDR and SFDVKD. The CDR3 is 13 amino acids. For the CDR3, the DNA is TGTGCCACCAGTGACCCTCGATTCACTGAAGCTTTCTTT. Amino acids: CATSDPRFTEAFF.

This clonotype was found many times. This CDR3 is CASSSTGLSQSPLHF. Here the CDR3 DNA reads TGTGCCAGCAGCTCGACAGGGCTCTCTCAATCACCCCTCCACTTT. The chain combines TRBV7-2 with TRBJ1-6, with 7 bases matching TRBD1. This CDR3 is built from 15 residues. J gave up 10 bases and V 4 bases, and 10 bases lay outside the gene matches. The germline gives CDR1 SGHTA, CDR2 FQGNSA.

This chain uses TRBV20-1 with TRBJ2-2; D perhaps matches TRBD1 (7 bases). The V end was cut by 0 bases, the J end by 2 bases, with 22 bases between. The CDR3 extends over 19 amino acids. Germline V lookup: CDR1 DFQATT, CDR2 SNEGSKA (reference sequence). CDR3 sequence: CSARERGTLQGTNTGELFF. As DNA, the CDR3 is TGCAGTGCTAGAGAGAGGGGGACGTTACAGGGGACTAACACCGGGGAGCTGTTTTTT.

CDR3 DNA sequence: TGTGCCAGCAGCCCCCGGTCACCCACAGATACGCAGTATTTT. Its protein product is CASSPRSPTDTQYF. V usage is TRBV7-6 and J usage is TRBJ2-3; D unclear. Trimming pared 5 bases from V and 2 bases from J, leaving 11 bases between. The V gene's germline CDR1 is SGHVS and CDR2 FNYEAQ. This CDR3 contains 14 residues.

The rearrangement joins TRBV12-3 or TRBV12-4 to TRBJ1-5; D is ambiguous. V was trimmed by 6 bases and J by 0 bases, leaving 9 bases between them. This CDR3 comprises 14 residues. In nucleotides, the CDR3 is TGTGCCAGCAGCCCGGTCACTAGCAATCAGCCCCAGCATTTT. As protein: CASSPVTSNQPQHF.

Only a few counts were recorded for this clonotype. This chain links TRBV7-9 with TRBJ2-3; D gene ambiguous. The CDR3 has 14 residues. Germline V gene data show CDR1 as SEHNR and CDR2 as FQNEAQ (reference sequence). The V end lost 1 base, the J end lost 8 bases, and 13 bases lay between the germline ends. CDR3: CASSLEGPPGTQYF. The CDR3 nucleotides are TGTGCCAGCAGCTTAGAAGGCCCCCCGGGTACGCAGTATTTT.

On this clonotype: With a much larger clone just one base away, this may be a read error. The chain uses TRBV7-2 and TRBJ1-2; possibly TRBD1 for D (5 bases). The CDR3 extends over 13 amino acids. CDR1 and CDR2 from the germline V gene are SGHTA and FQGNSA. CDR3 sequence reads: CASIPGGTHGYPF. The CDR3 DNA sequence: TGTGCCAGCATCCCAGGTGGGACCCATGGCTACCCCTTC.

The V call is TRBV12-3 or TRBV12-4, the J call TRBJ2-2, with D maybe TRBD1 (6 bases). Trimming left V 3 bases short and J 4 bases short, with 12 bases between. The CDR3 length is 15 residues. Written as DNA, the CDR3 is TGTGCCAGCAGTTTGGACAGTCCAAGCACCGGGGAGCTGTTTTTT. Protein: CASSLDSPSTGELFF.

This clonotype was picked up a small number of times. The rearrangement uses TRBV19 and TRBJ1-2; tentative D call: TRBD1 (5 bases). Trimming removed 0 bases at V and 3 bases at J, with 11 bases between. The CDR3 runs to 15 residues. The germline V gene has CDR1 LNHDA and CDR2 SQIVND (reference sequence). The CDR3 reads CASSIEARADYGYTF. The CDR3 DNA follows: TGTGCCAGTAGTATAGAGGCCAGGGCGGACTATGGCTACACCTTC. Full variable domain (missing parts from reference TRBV19 and TRBJ1-2): DGGITQSPKYLFRKEGQNVTLSCEQNLNHDAMYWYRQDPGQGLRLIYYSQIVNDFQKGDIAEGYSVSREKKESFPLTVTSAQKNPTAFYLCASSIEARADYGYTFGSGTRLTVV.

This clonotype was seen more than once but under ten times. V usage is TRBV10-3 and J usage is TRBJ2-3; 11 bases fit TRBD2. CDR1 and CDR2 from the germline V gene are ENHRY and SYGVKD. V was clipped by 6 bases and J by 2 bases; unmatched bases: 13. The CDR3 runs to 18 residues. The CDR3 DNA reads as TGTGCCATCAGCGATAGCGGGAGGGCCGGGAAGGCCACAGATACGCAGTATTTT. Encoded protein: CAISDSGRAGKATDTQYF.

The V call is TRBV7-6, the J call TRBJ1-4, with 8 bases that match TRBD1. The CDR3 runs to 15 residues. Germline CDR1 reads SGHVS; CDR2 reads FNYEAQ. With 1 base clipped from V and 7 bases from J, the junction kept 5 bases outside the gene matches. In DNA, the CDR3 is TGTGCCAGCAGCTTAGAGGGACAGGCGGCTGAAAAACTGTTTTTT. Its translation is CASSLEGQAAEKLFF.

The genes are TRBV27 and TRBJ2-7; the D gene is possibly TRBD2 (6 bases). Deletions cut 3 bases from V and 6 bases from J, with 12 bases between. The CDR3 extends over 13 amino acids. Germline V gene data show CDR1 as MNHEY and CDR2 as SMNVEV (reference sequence). This chain's CDR3 is CASSFSGVGEQYF. In DNA form, the CDR3 reads TGTGCCAGCAGTTTCTCGGGAGTAGGCGAGCAGTACTTC.

This clonotype occurred a few times. The chain couples TRBV19 to TRBJ1-2; the D gene is possibly TRBD1 (6 bases). The germline gives CDR1 LNHDA, CDR2 SQIVND (reference sequence). V lost 9 bases and J 0 bases, leaving 20 bases between the germline ends. This CDR3 is built from 16 residues. CDR3 in DNA: TGTGCCAGCTCCAGGGGATCGGCGGGAACTAACTATGGCTACACCTTC. This encodes CASSRGSAGTNYGYTF. Variable domain in full (rest from reference TRBV19 and TRBJ1-2): DGGITQSPKYLFRKEGQNVTLSCEQNLNHDAMYWYRQDPGQGLRLIYYSQIVNDFQKGDIAEGYSVSREKKESFPLTVTSAQKNPTAFYLCASSRGSAGTNYGYTFGSGTRLTVV.

This clonotype was observed a handful of times. The CDR3 DNA is TGTGCCAGCAGTTCCCAGCGGGAGGGGGAAGATACGCAGTATTTT. Translated, it gives CASSSQREGEDTQYF. The rearrangement uses TRBV12-3 or TRBV12-4 and TRBJ2-3; 10 bases are shared with TRBD2. The ends lost 4 bases at V and 5 bases at J; junction bases unmatched: 6. CDR3 length: 15 residues.